Listed below are T cell receptor beta chains from one sample, sequenced in a study of identical twins. TCRdb ran MiXCR on the 5' RACE reads and lists one entry per CDR3 protein. The repertoire holds approximately 350,000 distinct CDR3 sequences, with 9% to 15% as singletons. The same sample was also used in a study of yellow fever vaccine responses in identical twins.

Source material: CD8+ T cells sorted from blood. These receptor sequences come from a woman aged 18-29 years in good health. Both conserved end residues are part of each CDR3. Each record gives: D gene, J gene, clone size, V gene, CDR3 protein, CDR3 DNA. A D gene is named only where the DNA matches it firmly. Size tells how often a clone was seen (once, few, many) or the class of an expanded clone, and some rows leave it out.

. | TRBJ2-3 | many | TRBV3-1 | CASSQDWTATHTDTQYF | TGTGCCAGCAGCCAAGATTGGACAGCCACTCACACAGATACGCAGTATTTT
. | TRBJ2-5 | many | TRBV11-2 | CASSRVPRVGETQYF | TGTGCCAGCAGCCGGGTGCCTCGGGTTGGGGAGACCCAGTACTTC
. | TRBJ2-3 | . | TRBV20-1 | CSARDSVSTDTQYF | TGCAGTGCAAGAGACTCGGTCAGCACAGATACGCAGTATTTT
. | TRBJ2-3 | many | TRBV29-1 | CSVETTESTDTQYF | TGCAGCGTCGAGACCACAGAGAGCACAGATACGCAGTATTTT
TRBD1 | TRBJ2-7 | . | TRBV6-5 | CASSTQGDEQYF | TGTGCCAGCAGTACCCAGGGGGACGAGCAGTACTTC
. | TRBJ2-7 | . | TRBV12-3/TRBV12-4 | CASSFTDSHEQYF | TGTGCCAGCAGTTTCACGGATTCCCACGAGCAGTACTTC
TRBD1 | TRBJ1-2 | . | TRBV20-1 | CSAGTGGYYGYTF | TGCAGTGCCGGGACAGGGGGATACTATGGCTACACCTTC
TRBD1 | TRBJ2-7 | . | TRBV7-9 | CASSLAGTGLDEQYF | TGTGCCAGCAGCTTAGCAGGGACAGGGTTGGACGAGCAGTACTTC
TRBD2 | TRBJ2-2 | few | TRBV7-6 | CASIPGLAGGTNTGELFF | TGTGCCAGCATACCTGGACTAGCGGGAGGCACGAACACCGGGGAGCTGTTTTTT
TRBD1 | TRBJ2-2 | . | TRBV20-1 | CSARVGAPGQVLSGELFF | TGCAGTGCTAGAGTGGGGGCTCCGGGACAGGTGTTGTCCGGGGAGCTGTTTTTT
TRBD2 | TRBJ2-1 | few | TRBV4-1 | CASSQVMSGEYNEQFF | TGCGCCAGCAGCCAAGTTATGAGCGGGGAGTACAATGAGCAGTTCTTC
. | TRBJ1-2 | few | TRBV28 | CASSFGWSNYGYTF | TGTGCCAGCAGTTTTGGGTGGAGTAACTATGGCTACACCTTC
. | TRBJ2-7 | . | TRBV3-1 | CASSREERNYEQYF | TGTGCCAGCAGCCGGGAGGAGCGGAATTACGAGCAGTACTTC
TRBD1 | TRBJ2-7 | few | TRBV12-3/TRBV12-4 | CASRESGTGPHEQYF | TGTGCCAGCAGAGAGTCCGGGACAGGGCCCCACGAGCAGTACTTC
. | TRBJ2-5 | . | TRBV9 | CASNGYYGETQYF | TGTGCCAGCAACGGGTACTACGGGGAGACCCAGTACTTC
TRBD1 | TRBJ1-5 | few | TRBV28 | CASSAPGQGWVGQPQHF | TGTGCCAGCAGTGCCCCCGGACAGGGTTGGGTGGGTCAGCCCCAGCATTTT
TRBD2 | TRBJ2-2 | many | TRBV12-3/TRBV12-4 | CASSLGGRRTGELFF | TGTGCCAGCAGTTTAGGCGGGAGAAGAACCGGGGAGCTGTTTTTT
. | TRBJ2-1 | few | TRBV11-2 | CASSLGVRRHNEQFF | TGTGCCAGCAGCTTAGGGGTTCGGCGGCACAATGAGCAGTTCTTC
TRBD2 | TRBJ2-2 | few | TRBV11-2 | CASSLGGVRELFF | TGTGCCAGCAGCCTCGGGGGGGTCCGGGAGCTGTTTTTT
. | TRBJ2-2 | few | TRBV7-6 | CASSDGQLDTGELFF | TGTGCCAGCAGTGACGGACAGTTGGACACCGGGGAGCTGTTTTTT
. | TRBJ2-7 | few | TRBV28 | CASSFGGGDEQYF | TGTGCCAGCAGTTTTGGGGGCGGCGACGAGCAGTACTTC
. | TRBJ2-5 | . | TRBV5-1 | CASGLWGTQETQYF | TGCGCCAGCGGCTTGTGGGGGACACAAGAGACCCAGTACTTC
TRBD2 | TRBJ2-3 | . | TRBV7-9 | CASSKTSGYTDTQYF | TGTGCCAGCAGCAAGACTAGCGGCTACACAGATACGCAGTATTTT
. | TRBJ1-1 | many | TRBV5-1 | CASSSRLQGRNTEAFF | TGCGCCAGCAGCTCGCGACTTCAGGGGAGAAACACTGAAGCTTTCTTT
. | TRBJ1-1 | few | TRBV20-1 | CSARGQESPRAEAFF | TGCAGTGCTAGAGGACAGGAGAGTCCGAGAGCTGAAGCTTTCTTT
. | TRBJ2-7 | large | TRBV20-1 | CSAKGQRGGGYEQYF | TGCAGTGCTAAGGGCCAGCGAGGGGGAGGATACGAGCAGTACTTC
TRBD2 | TRBJ2-3 | . | TRBV5-1 | CASSWEGLQKVTDTQYF | TGCGCCAGCAGCTGGGAGGGACTCCAAAAGGTCACAGATACGCAGTATTTT
TRBD2 | TRBJ2-1 | . | TRBV12-3/TRBV12-4 | CASSFRAGGDNEQFF | TGTGCCAGCAGTTTCAGAGCGGGAGGAGACAATGAGCAGTTCTTC
. | TRBJ2-5 | many | TRBV29-1 | CSVELGQETQYF | TGCAGCGTTGAGCTGGGCCAAGAGACCCAGTACTTC
. | TRBJ1-5 | . | TRBV15 | CATSRNSNQPQHF | TGTGCCACCAGCAGAAATAGCAATCAGCCCCAGCATTTT
TRBD2 | TRBJ2-1 | . | TRBV28 | CASRPRTSGGDEQFF | TGTGCCAGCAGACCCCGGACTAGCGGGGGTGATGAGCAGTTCTTC
TRBD1 | TRBJ2-5 | few | TRBV5-6 | CASSHRDSRFVEDETQYF | TGTGCCAGCAGCCACCGGGACAGTCGTTTCGTGGAGGATGAGACCCAGTACTTC
TRBD2 | TRBJ2-1 | . | TRBV12-3/TRBV12-4 | CASRSGTSGTGGQFF | TGTGCCAGCAGATCCGGGACTAGCGGGACTGGTGGGCAGTTCTTC
. | TRBJ1-1 | few | TRBV2 | CASPIETEAFF | TGTGCCAGCCCAATCGAGACTGAAGCTTTCTTT
TRBD2 | TRBJ2-7 | many | TRBV20-1 | CSARDFAASGRPYEQYF | TGCAGTGCTAGAGATTTTGCCGCTAGCGGGAGGCCCTACGAGCAGTACTTC
. | TRBJ2-7 | few | TRBV7-9 | CASSLNQNRNEQYF | TGTGCCAGCAGCTTAAACCAAAACAGGAACGAGCAGTACTTC
. | TRBJ1-5 | few | TRBV11-2 | CASSLGGWGSNQPQHF | TGTGCCAGCAGCTTAGGAGGTTGGGGCAGCAATCAGCCCCAGCATTTT
TRBD2 | TRBJ2-1 | . | TRBV12-3/TRBV12-4 | CASSPSTSGSASF | TGTGCCAGCAGCCCATCGACTAGCGGGAGCGCGTCCTTC
. | TRBJ2-3 | few | TRBV29-1 | CSVGTDTQYF | TGCAGCGTCGGCACAGATACGCAGTATTTT
TRBD2 | TRBJ2-2 | few | TRBV7-6 | CASSSGLAGGPVTGELFF | TGTGCCAGCAGCTCCGGACTAGCGGGGGGGCCTGTCACCGGGGAGCTGTTTTTT
TRBD2 | TRBJ2-7 | . | TRBV14 | CASSQDRLAGGWVPYEQYF | TGTGCCAGCAGCCAAGACCGACTAGCGGGAGGCTGGGTTCCCTACGAGCAGTACTTC
. | TRBJ2-5 | . | TRBV4-1 | CASSQDLDQETQYF | TGCGCCAGCAGCCAAGATCTAGACCAAGAGACCCAGTACTTC
. | TRBJ2-5 | . | TRBV11-2 | CASSLDLTDVKETQYF | TGTGCCAGCAGCTTAGACCTGACAGATGTTAAAGAGACCCAGTACTTC
TRBD2 | TRBJ2-1 | few | TRBV9 | CASSPGGTQFF | TGTGCCAGCAGCCCCGGGGGGACGCAGTTCTTC
. | TRBJ2-1 | . | TRBV7-8 | CASSLYGMSSYNEQFF | TGTGCCAGCAGCTTATATGGTATGAGCTCCTACAATGAGCAGTTCTTC
. | TRBJ2-1 | few | TRBV6-5 | CASSYWASGTRGNEQFF | TGTGCCAGCAGTTACTGGGCGTCCGGGACCCGGGGCAATGAGCAGTTCTTC
. | TRBJ2-2 | few | TRBV19 | CASSQGVGELFF | TGTGCCAGTAGTCAGGGAGTCGGGGAGCTGTTTTTT
. | TRBJ2-1 | few | TRBV12-3/TRBV12-4 | CASSPSYEQFF | TGTGCCAGCAGTCCTAGCTACGAGCAGTTCTTC
. | TRBJ2-1 | few | TRBV20-1 | CSARGSPDTPYNEQFF | TGCAGTGCTAGAGGCTCTCCGGACACACCCTACAATGAGCAGTTCTTC
. | TRBJ2-2 | . | TRBV9 | CASSSRLPGELFF | TGTGCCAGCAGCTCACGGTTGCCCGGGGAGCTGTTTTTT
TRBD2 | TRBJ2-7 | many | TRBV3-1 | CASSPAFGTSGYEQYF | TGTGCCAGCAGCCCGGCTTTCGGGACTAGCGGCTACGAGCAGTACTTC
. | TRBJ2-6 | . | TRBV5-5 | CASSADITRSGANVLTF | TGTGCCAGCAGCGCCGACATAACCCGCTCTGGGGCCAACGTCCTGACTTTC
. | TRBJ1-4 | many | TRBV29-1 | CSILTEKLFF | TGCAGCATCTTGACGGAAAAACTGTTTTTT